The rows below give T cell receptor beta chains drawn from one sample of a study of OX40 agonist ivuxolimab in advanced cancers. Measured with immunoSEQ multiplex PCR; TCRdb has only the in-frame clones, and not every one. The sample consists of tens of thousands of clones, roughly 91% of them appearing once. The sample was CD4+ or CD8+ T cells sorted from blood, taken in a trial of the OX40 agonist ivuxolimab. Receptors originate from an adult with an advanced solid tumor such as melanoma, head and neck, liver or kidney cancer. Each CDR3 is given with its conserved first and last residue. D genes are given only for firm matches. Only some rows state a clone size, as once, few, many or a class for expanded clones.

TRBV7-6	.	TRBJ2-1	once	CASSPRVALVNEQFF	TGTGCCAGCAGCCCTAGGGTAGCCCTGGTGAATGAGCAGTTCTTC
TRBV21-1	.	TRBJ2-3	.	CASTKKRDTYTDTQYF	TGTGCCAGCACCAAAAAGCGGGACACGTACACAGATACGCAGTATTTT
TRBV4-1	.	TRBJ2-7	.	CASSQDMASRFYEQYF	TGCGCCAGCAGCCAAGATATGGCTAGCAGATTCTACGAGCAGTACTTC
TRBV4-1	.	TRBJ2-2	few	CASSPLGQGITGELFF	TGCGCCAGCAGCCCCCTAGGGCAGGGGATTACCGGGGAGCTGTTTTTT
TRBV19	.	TRBJ2-6	.	CASSSRDRAGANVLTF	TGTGCCAGTAGTAGCAGGGATCGGGCTGGGGCCAACGTCCTGACTTTC
TRBV6-5	TRBD1	TRBJ1-1	.	CASSFGTANTEAFF	TGTGCCAGCAGCTTCGGGACAGCCAACACTGAAGCTTTCTTT
TRBV6-6	.	TRBJ1-3	.	CASSGRTSGNTIYF	TGTGCCAGCAGCGGCAGAACCTCTGGAAACACCATATATTTT
TRBV6-5	.	TRBJ2-1	.	CASRGNEQFF	TGTGCCAGCAGGGGGAATGAGCAGTTCTTC
TRBV5-1	.	TRBJ2-3	.	CASSLSEDTQYF	TGCGCCAGCAGCTTGTCTGAAGATACGCAGTATTTT
TRBV7-2	.	TRBJ2-5	.	CASSLVETQYF	TGTGCCAGCAGCTTAGTAGAGACCCAGTACTTC
TRBV7-9	.	TRBJ2-5	.	CASSLWGVPTQETQYF	TGTGCCAGCAGCCTCTGGGGGGTTCCTACCCAAGAGACCCAGTACTTC
TRBV7-6	.	TRBJ1-1	.	CASSLRGNTEAFF	TGTGCCAGCAGCTTAAGGGGCAACACTGAAGCTTTCTTT
TRBV6-1	TRBD1	TRBJ1-2	.	CASSEERQGFYGYTF	TGTGCCAGCAGTGAAGAGCGACAGGGTTTCTATGGCTACACCTTC
TRBV27	.	TRBJ2-3	.	CASKLSRRTDTQYF	TGTGCCAGCAAACTGTCCCGACGCACAGATACGCAGTATTTT
TRBV19	TRBD1	TRBJ1-2	.	CASSIKGTGAGYTF	TGTGCCAGTAGTATAAAGGGGACAGGGGCTGGCTACACCTTC
TRBV5-6	TRBD1	TRBJ1-5	once	CASSLRGQGFGNQPQHF	TGTGCCAGCAGCTTAAGGGGACAGGGATTCGGCAATCAGCCCCAGCATTTT
TRBV5-8	TRBD1	TRBJ2-6	.	CASSVTGLYGANVLTF	TGTGCCAGCAGCGTGACAGGGCTCTATGGGGCCAACGTCCTGACTTTC
TRBV9	TRBD2	TRBJ2-3	.	CASSTLAGGPAKQYF	TGTGCCAGCAGCACCCTAGCGGGGGGACCCGCTAAGCAGTATTTT
TRBV4-1	.	TRBJ2-3	.	CASSQAPVGDTQYF	TGCGCCAGCAGCCAGGCCCCAGTGGGAGATACGCAGTATTTT
TRBV6-1	TRBD1	TRBJ1-1	.	CASRYRGRDTEAFF	TGTGCCAGCAGGTACAGGGGTAGGGACACTGAAGCTTTCTTT
TRBV9	.	TRBJ2-1	.	CASSVDPSPDEQFF	TGTGCCAGCAGCGTAGACCCGAGTCCCGATGAGCAGTTCTTC
TRBV5-6	.	TRBJ2-3	.	CASSLMSSPDTQYF	TGTGCCAGCAGCTTAATGTCTAGTCCGGATACGCAGTATTTT
TRBV15	.	TRBJ1-1	.	CATNPGTSLFDTEAFF	TGTGCCACCAACCCGGGGACAAGCCTCTTTGACACTGAAGCTTTCTTT
TRBV4-3	.	TRBJ1-5	.	CASSQSPSGSSNQPQHF	TGCGCCAGCAGCCAGAGCCCCTCGGGCAGTAGCAATCAGCCCCAGCATTTT
TRBV11-2	.	TRBJ2-1	once	CASSKEGDEQFF	TGTGCCAGCAGCAAAGAGGGGGATGAGCAGTTCTTC
TRBV5-1	.	TRBJ1-3	once	CASSLGGSSGNTIYF	TGCGCCAGCAGCTTGGGCGGGAGCTCTGGAAACACCATATATTTT
TRBV19	.	TRBJ1-4	.	CASSIKISNEKLFF	TGTGCCAGTAGTATAAAGATAAGTAATGAAAAACTGTTTTTT
TRBV7-6	.	TRBJ2-7	.	CASSSRAYEQYF	TGTGCCAGCAGCTCCAGGGCTTACGAGCAGTACTTC
TRBV18	.	TRBJ1-5	.	CASSPQASSNQPQHF	TGTGCCAGCTCACCACAGGCGAGTAGCAATCAGCCCCAGCATTTT
TRBV7-2	TRBD1	TRBJ2-1	.	CASSSRGQGAGEQFF	TGTGCCAGCAGCTCCCGGGGACAGGGGGCGGGTGAGCAGTTCTTC
TRBV28	TRBD1	TRBJ1-1	.	CASSRTGSRTEAFF	TGTGCCAGCAGTCGGACAGGGTCTAGGACTGAAGCTTTCTTT
TRBV4-3	TRBD2	TRBJ2-3	.	CASSQEAPLGLAGGGGTDTQYF	TGCGCCAGCAGCCAAGAGGCTCCCCTGGGACTAGCGGGAGGAGGAGGCACAGATACGCAGTATTTT
TRBV15	TRBD2	TRBJ2-5	.	CATSLGGGGGGETQYF	TGTGCCACCAGCCTTGGGGGCGGGGGGGGAGGCGAGACCCAGTACTTC
TRBV4-1	.	TRBJ2-4	.	CASSQAATTVLAKNIQYF	TGCGCCAGCAGCCAAGCCGCCACGACGGTTCTAGCCAAAAACATTCAGTACTTC
TRBV18	TRBD1	TRBJ1-2	.	CASSRTGERYGYTF	TGTGCCAGCTCAAGAACAGGGGAGAGATATGGCTACACCTTC
TRBV28	.	TRBJ2-4	.	CASSRTRAKNIQYF	TGTGCCAGCAGCCGGACAAGGGCCAAAAACATTCAGTACTTC
TRBV30	TRBD1	TRBJ2-2	.	CAWVGQGGGELFF	TGTGCCTGGGTGGGACAGGGCGGCGGGGAGCTGTTTTTT
TRBV10-1	.	TRBJ1-5	.	CASSGGRNQPQHF	TGCGCCAGCAGTGGTGGGCGCAATCAGCCCCAGCATTTT
TRBV6-1	TRBD2	TRBJ2-7	.	CASSVGLAGGNPLGEQYF	TGTGCCAGCAGTGTCGGCCTAGCGGGAGGCAACCCCCTCGGCGAGCAGTACTTC
TRBV29-1	TRBD2	TRBJ2-2	.	CSALRLAGGLNTGELFF	TGCAGCGCCCTACGACTAGCGGGGGGTTTGAACACCGGGGAGCTGTTTTTT
TRBV6-5	.	TRBJ1-2	once	CASSYTGGKSNYGYTF	TGTGCCAGCAGTTACACCGGAGGGAAGTCTAACTATGGCTACACCTTC
TRBV27	.	TRBJ2-1	.	CASSYSRGAYNEQFF	TGTGCCAGCAGTTACTCCAGGGGAGCCTACAATGAGCAGTTCTTC
TRBV10-1	.	TRBJ2-3	once	CASSEFSLGGTDTQYF	TGCGCCAGCAGTGAGTTTTCCCTAGGTGGCACAGATACGCAGTATTTT
TRBV7-9	TRBD1	TRBJ1-2	.	CASSQGQNYGYTF	TGTGCCAGCAGCCAGGGACAGAACTATGGCTACACCTTC
TRBV19	.	TRBJ2-2	.	CASSSNGAGLNTGELFF	TGTGCCAGTTCCTCCAACGGTGCGGGGCTGAACACCGGGGAGCTGTTTTTT
TRBV18	.	TRBJ2-4	.	CASSPGGAGMKDIQYF	TGTGCCAGCTCACCCGGAGGGGCGGGAATGAAAGACATTCAGTACTTC
TRBV28	.	TRBJ2-1	few	CASSRRGGYNEQFF	TGTGCCAGCAGTCGCCGAGGGGGATACAATGAGCAGTTCTTC
TRBV4-3	.	TRBJ2-2	.	CASSLSRDTGELFF	TGCGCCAGCAGCCTTTCGAGGGACACCGGGGAGCTGTTTTTT
TRBV28	.	TRBJ2-7	.	CASSAISEQYF	TGTGCCAGCAGCGCGATATCTGAGCAGTACTTC
TRBV4-2	.	TRBJ2-1	.	CASSQEGLNEQFF	TGTGCCAGCAGCCAAGAGGGGCTGAATGAGCAGTTCTTC
TRBV10-3	.	TRBJ2-1	.	CAISESPVNEQFF	TGTGCCATCAGTGAGTCCCCGGTAAATGAGCAGTTCTTC
TRBV11-2	.	TRBJ2-1	.	CASSLSVASLNEQFF	TGTGCCAGCAGCTTATCCGTGGCTTCCCTAAATGAGCAGTTCTTC
TRBV5-4	.	TRBJ1-2	.	CASSLNWAGGYTF	TGTGCCAGCAGCTTGAATTGGGCAGGGGGCTACACCTTC
TRBV19	.	TRBJ1-1	.	CASSSRVNTEAFF	TGTGCCAGTAGTAGTAGGGTAAACACTGAAGCTTTCTTT
TRBV19	.	TRBJ2-5	.	CASSIGREETQYF	TGTGCCAGTAGTATAGGCAGGGAAGAGACCCAGTACTTC
TRBV7-8	.	TRBJ1-5	.	CASSFTYRGMGQPQHF	TGTGCCAGCAGCTTTACATATAGGGGTATGGGACAGCCCCAGCATTTT